This T cell receptor beta chain was profiled in a study of technical replicates of blood from a few donors. This clone has a single count. CDR3 size: 15 residues. Here immunoSEQ multiplex PCR was the method, and the copy in TCRdb shows in-frame clones only, minus some. Altogether approximately 70,000 clones are present, 90% to 95% being singletons, with the ten largest covering about 4.9%. Sequencing was done on a sample of PBMCs. The origin of this receptor is a human donor in good health. Some clones in this sample may be carry-over from other donors' samples. The genes are TRBV21-1 and TRBJ2-1; the table's D call TRBD2 went unverified against the DNA. TRBV21-1 represents a pseudogene. CDR3 region: CASNDASTIYNEQFF. The CDR3 DNA is TGTGCCAGCAATGATGCCTCAACTATTTACAATGAGCAGTTCTTC.